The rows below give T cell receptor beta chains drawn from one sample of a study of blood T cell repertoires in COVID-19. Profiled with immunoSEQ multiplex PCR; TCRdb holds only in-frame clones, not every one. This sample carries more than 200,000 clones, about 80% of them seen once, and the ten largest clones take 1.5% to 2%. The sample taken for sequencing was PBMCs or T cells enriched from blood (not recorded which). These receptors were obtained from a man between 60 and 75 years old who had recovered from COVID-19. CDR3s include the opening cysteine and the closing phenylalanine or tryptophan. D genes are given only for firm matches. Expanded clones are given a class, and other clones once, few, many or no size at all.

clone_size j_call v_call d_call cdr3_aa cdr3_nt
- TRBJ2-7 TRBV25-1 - CASRGLIRREQYF TGTGCCAGCAGGGGGCTGATCAGGCGGGAGCAGTACTTC
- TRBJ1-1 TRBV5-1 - CASSSGFGGNTEAFF TGCGCCAGCAGCTCAGGATTCGGGGGGAACACTGAAGCTTTCTTT
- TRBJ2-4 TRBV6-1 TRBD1 CASSDRGLAKNIQYF TGTGCCAGCAGTGACAGGGGGCTAGCCAAAAACATTCAGTACTTC
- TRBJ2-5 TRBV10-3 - CAISESGSKETQYF TGTGCCATCAGTGAGTCGGGCTCGAAAGAGACCCAGTACTTC
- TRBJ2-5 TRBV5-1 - CASSLEQGETQYF TGCGCCAGCAGCTTGGAACAGGGAGAGACCCAGTACTTC
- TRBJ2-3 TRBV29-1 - CSVGAGGTDTQYF TGCAGCGTTGGAGCGGGCGGCACAGATACGCAGTATTTT
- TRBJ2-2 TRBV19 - CASAPGQNTGELFF TGTGCCAGCGCTCCGGGACAGAACACCGGGGAGCTGTTTTTT
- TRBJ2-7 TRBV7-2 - CASSLGGQGTYEQYF TGTGCCAGCAGCTTGGGGGGGCAGGGAACCTACGAGCAGTACTTC
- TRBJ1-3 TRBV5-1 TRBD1 CASSPPGQGAGNTIYF TGCGCCAGCAGCCCCCCGGGACAGGGGGCTGGAAACACCATATATTTT
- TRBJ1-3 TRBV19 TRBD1 CASSLGQGSGNTIYF TGTGCCAGTAGTTTGGGACAGGGGAGCGGAAACACCATATATTTT
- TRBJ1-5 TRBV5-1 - CASSLGTNSNQPQHF TGCGCCAGCAGCTTAGGGACAAATAGCAATCAGCCCCAGCATTTT
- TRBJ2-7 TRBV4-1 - CASSQGVRRAPLGYEQYF TGCGCCAGCAGCCAAGGGGTCAGGAGGGCTCCCCTCGGCTACGAGCAGTACTTC
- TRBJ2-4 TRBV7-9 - CASSNQGAKNIQYF TGTGCCAGCAGCAATCAGGGTGCCAAAAACATTCAGTACTTC
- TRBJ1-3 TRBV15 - CATSRVRGNTIYF TGTGCCACCAGCAGAGTGCGTGGAAACACCATATATTTT
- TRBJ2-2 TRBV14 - CASSQVTGGELFF TGTGCCAGCAGCCAAGTGACGGGCGGGGAGCTGTTTTTT
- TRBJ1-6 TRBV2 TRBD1 CASRVGTGGNSPLHF TGTGCCAGCAGGGTCGGGACAGGGGGAAATTCACCCCTCCACTTT
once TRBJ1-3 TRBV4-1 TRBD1 CASSLGQGYLSENTIYF TGCGCCAGCAGCCTGGGACAGGGGTATTTAAGTGAAAACACCATATATTTT
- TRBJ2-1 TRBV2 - CATLPDSYNEQFF TGTGCCACCTTACCCGACAGCTACAATGAGCAGTTCTTC
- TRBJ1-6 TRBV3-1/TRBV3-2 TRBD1 CASSRDRYSPLHF TGTGCCAGCAGCCGGGACAGATATTCACCCCTCCACTTT
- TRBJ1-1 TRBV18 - CASSGEGAWPEAFF TGTGCCAGCTCCGGGGAGGGAGCTTGGCCTGAAGCTTTCTTT
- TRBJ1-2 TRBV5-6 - CASSLGIIPNGYTF TGTGCCAGCAGCCTCGGGATAATACCAAATGGCTACACCTTC
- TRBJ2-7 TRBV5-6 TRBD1 CASSPAPDREYEQYF TGTGCCAGCAGCCCGGCCCCGGACAGGGAATACGAGCAGTACTTC
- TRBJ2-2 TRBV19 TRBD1 CASRDRDTGELFF TGTGCCAGTCGGGACAGGGACACCGGGGAGCTGTTTTTT
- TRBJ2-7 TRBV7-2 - CASSLGRGAENYEQYF TGTGCCAGCAGCTTAGGTCGGGGGGCCGAAAACTACGAGCAGTACTTC
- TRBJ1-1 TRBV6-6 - CASRITQGPGTEAFF TGTGCCAGCAGAATAACACAGGGCCCCGGGACTGAAGCTTTCTTT
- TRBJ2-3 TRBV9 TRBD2 CASSVDSGGARDTQYF TGTGCCAGCAGCGTAGATAGCGGGGGGGCCAGAGATACGCAGTATTTT
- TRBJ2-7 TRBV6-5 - CASSPSRVGEQYF TGTGCCAGCAGTCCTTCGAGGGTGGGCGAGCAGTACTTC
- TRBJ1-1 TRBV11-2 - CASSRQNTEAFF TGTGCCAGCTCTAGGCAGAACACTGAAGCTTTCTTT
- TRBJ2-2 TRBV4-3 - CASSQVGVGGHTGELFF TGCGCCAGCAGCCAAGTGGGGGTCGGGGGGCACACCGGGGAGCTGTTTTTT
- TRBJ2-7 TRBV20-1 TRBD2 CSASLAGGRSHEQYF TGCAGTGCTAGTTTAGCGGGGGGGCGGAGCCACGAGCAGTACTTC
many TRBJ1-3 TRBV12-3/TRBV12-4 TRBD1 CASSQGVGNTIYF TGTGCCAGCAGCCAGGGGGTAGGAAACACCATATATTTT
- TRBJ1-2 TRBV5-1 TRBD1 CASSWDRDDYGYTF TGCGCCAGCAGCTGGGACAGGGACGACTATGGCTACACCTTC
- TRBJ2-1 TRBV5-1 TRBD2 CASSLGREGNNEQFF TGCGCCAGCAGCTTGGGGAGGGAGGGAAACAATGAGCAGTTCTTC
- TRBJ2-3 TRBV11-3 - CASSSSYTDTQYF TGTGCCAGCAGCTCCTCCTACACAGATACGCAGTATTTT
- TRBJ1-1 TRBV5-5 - CASSSISVTEAFF TGTGCCAGCAGCTCTATATCGGTCACTGAAGCTTTCTTT
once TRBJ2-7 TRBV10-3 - CAISAREAYEQYF TGTGCCATCAGTGCGAGGGAGGCATACGAGCAGTACTTC
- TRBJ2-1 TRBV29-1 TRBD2 CSAREGGPYNEQFF TGCAGCGCACGGGAGGGGGGCCCCTACAATGAGCAGTTCTTC
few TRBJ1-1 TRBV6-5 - CASRREGGSTEAFF TGTGCCAGCAGAAGGGAGGGTGGGAGCACTGAAGCTTTCTTT
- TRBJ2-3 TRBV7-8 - CASSFQRAGTDTQYF TGTGCCAGCAGCTTCCAGCGGGCCGGCACAGATACGCAGTATTTT
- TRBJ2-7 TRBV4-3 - CASSQDRQSIYEQYF TGCGCCAGCAGCCAAGATCGACAGTCTATCTACGAGCAGTACTTC
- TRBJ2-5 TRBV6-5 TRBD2 CASRVGGSVETQYF TGTGCCAGCAGGGTCGGGGGGTCCGTGGAGACCCAGTACTTC
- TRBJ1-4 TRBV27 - CASSFSGYEKLFF TGTGCCAGCAGTTTCTCGGGATATGAAAAACTGTTTTTT
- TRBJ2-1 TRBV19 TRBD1 CASSAYRGREQFF TGTGCCAGTAGTGCGTACAGGGGAAGGGAGCAGTTCTTC
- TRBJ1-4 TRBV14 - CASSPFGGANEKLFF TGTGCCAGCAGCCCGTTTGGGGGGGCTAATGAAAAACTGTTTTTT
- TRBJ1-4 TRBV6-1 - CASSEILGAAAEKLFF TGTGCCAGCAGTGAGATTTTAGGGGCTGCGGCTGAAAAACTGTTTTTT